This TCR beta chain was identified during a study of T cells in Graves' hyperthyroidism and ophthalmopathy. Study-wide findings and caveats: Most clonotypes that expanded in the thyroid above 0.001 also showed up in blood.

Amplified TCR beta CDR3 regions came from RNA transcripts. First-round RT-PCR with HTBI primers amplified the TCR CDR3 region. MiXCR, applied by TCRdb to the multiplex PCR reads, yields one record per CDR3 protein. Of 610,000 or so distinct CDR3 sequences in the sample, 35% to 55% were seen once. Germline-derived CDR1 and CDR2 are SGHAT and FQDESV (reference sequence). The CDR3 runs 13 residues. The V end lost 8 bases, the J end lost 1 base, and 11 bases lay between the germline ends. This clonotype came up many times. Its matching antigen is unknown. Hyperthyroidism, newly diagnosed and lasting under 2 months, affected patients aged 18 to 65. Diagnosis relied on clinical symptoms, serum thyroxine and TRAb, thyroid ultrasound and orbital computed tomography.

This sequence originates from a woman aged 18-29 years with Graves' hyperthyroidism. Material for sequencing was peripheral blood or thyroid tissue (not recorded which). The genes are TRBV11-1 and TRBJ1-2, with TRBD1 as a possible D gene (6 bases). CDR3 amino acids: CASGTRGNYGYTF. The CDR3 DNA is TGTGCCAGCGGGACAAGGGGTAACTATGGCTACACCTTC.